This entry lists 9 T cell receptor beta chains sequenced from one sample in a study of T cell responses to AZD1222 COVID-19 vaccine. Sequenced by immunoSEQ multiplex PCR; TCRdb stores in-frame clones only, minus some. The table shows about 100,000 clones, with around 87% occurring only once. The sample in question was peripheral blood, obtained on day 0 of MenACWY control vaccination. The receptors were gathered from an adult in good health.

This chain uses TRBV10-1 with TRBJ2-7, with 7 bases that match TRBD2. The CDR3 has 13 amino acids. Unmatched junction bases numbered 2, after V lost 6 bases and J lost 0 bases. Germline CDR1 and CDR2: WNHNN and SYGVQD (reference sequence). CDR3 in DNA: TGCGCCAGCAGCGGGGGGACCTCCTACGAGCAGTACTTC. It translates to CASSGGTSYEQYF.

This clone appeared a single time. The genes are TRBV7-2 and TRBJ2-4; D unresolved. Germline CDR1 reads SGHTA; CDR2 reads FQGNSA. V lost 2 bases and J lost 4, with 12 bases in between. This CDR3 has 15 amino acids. CDR3: CASSLRLPEKNIQYF. CDR3 DNA sequence: TGTGCCAGCAGCTTACGGCTCCCTGAGAAAAACATTCAGTACTTC.

The chain couples TRBV3-1 (or the pseudogene TRBV3-2) to TRBJ2-2; the D gene is possibly TRBD1 (5 bases). The V and J ends lost 3 bases and 4 bases respectively, with 15 bases between them. Germline V gives CDR1 LGHDT, CDR2 YNNKEL (reference sequence). The CDR3 covers 16 residues. CDR3 sequence reads: CASSQVPDRTTGELFF. CDR3 bases: TGTGCCAGCAGCCAGGTCCCAGACAGAACCACCGGGGAGCTGTTTTTT.

The chain is built from TRBV11-2 and TRBJ2-2; 7 bases are a match to TRBD1. With 5 bases clipped from V and 6 bases from J, the junction kept 12 bases outside the gene matches. Germline assignment: CDR1 SGHAT and CDR2 FQNNGV. CDR3 length: 16 residues. The CDR3 region has the DNA TGTGCCAGCAGCCATTACAGGGGAACTGAGGCCGGGGAGCTGTTTTTT. Translation gives CASSHYRGTEAGELFF.

J is TRBJ1-6 and V is TRBV3-1 (or the pseudogene TRBV3-2); D is uncertain. Germline CDR1 LGHDT, CDR2 YNNKEL (reference sequence). Deletions cut 5 bases from V and 5 bases from J, with 7 bases between. CDR3 length: 13 residues. The CDR3 loop is CASSDTNNSPLHF. DNA for the CDR3: TGTGCCAGCAGCGACACGAATAATTCACCCCTCCACTTT.

This chain links TRBV5-6 with TRBJ1-5; D is undetermined. Germline CDR1 reads SGHDT; CDR2 reads YYEEEE. The CDR3 totals 12 residues. With 0 bases removed from V and 11 bases from J, the gap between germline ends came to 9 bases. The CDR3 loop reads CASSLGLGSQHF. The CDR3 region has the DNA TGTGCCAGCAGCTTGGGGCTGGGTTCCCAGCATTTT.

The rearrangement links TRBV7-3 to TRBJ2-1, with D uncertain. Germline V gives CDR1 SGHTA, CDR2 FQGTGA. The CDR3 is made up of 12 amino acids. V lost 2 bases and J 7 bases, leaving 6 bases between the germline ends. The CDR3, as DNA: TGTGCCAGCAGCTTATCGGAGAATGAGCAGTTCTTC. Translation gives CASSLSENEQFF.

V and J are TRBV5-1 and TRBJ2-5; tentatively, D is TRBD1 (6 bases). Trimming removed 0 bases from V and 2 bases from J, with 14 bases in between. Germline loops: CDR1 SGHRS, CDR2 YFSETQ. The CDR3 sequence is 16 residues long. The CDR3, as DNA: TGCGCCAGCAGCTTGGACGGACAGAACTTACAAGAGACCCAGTACTTC. This translates into CASSLDGQNLQETQYF.

The chain links TRBV6-1 to TRBJ1-5; D unresolved. The germline V and J ends were trimmed by 2 bases and 6 bases, with 8 bases remaining between them. CDR1 is MNHNS, CDR2 SASEGT, per germline. The CDR3 has 13 residues. CDR3 in DNA: TGTGCCAGCAGTGAACAGATTGGTCAGCCCCAGCATTTT. As protein: CASSEQIGQPQHF.